This T cell receptor (beta chain) was identified during a study of T-cell reconstitution after alpha-beta-depleted transplantation in children. Whole-study findings and limits: T cells produced anew were the main source of T-cell counts and diversity one year after transplant. Several hundred expanded graft clones reportedly were the source of alpha-beta T cells about two months after transplant.

Researchers prepared the TCRbeta library using unique molecular identifiers, the study reports. TCRdb re-called the PCR reads through MiXCR, storing one row per CDR3 protein. The sample holds roughly 570,000 distinct CDR3 sequences, 27% seen once. With V trimmed by 0 bases and J by 1 base, 5 bases remained unmatched. The CDR3 contains 18 residues. Germline lookup yields CDR1 DFQATT and CDR2 SNEGSKA (reference sequence). This clonotype showed up just a few times. What it recognizes is unknown. The material was PBMCs, obtained before TCRalphabeta/CD19-depleted stem cell transplant. This chain uses TRBV20-1 with TRBJ2-2; 13 bases are shared with TRBD2. The receptor comes from a boy under three years old with Wiskott-Aldrich syndrome, due to receive a stem cell transplant. The CDR3: CSARDGLAGVGNTGELFF. The CDR3 DNA is TGCAGTGCTAGAGATGGACTAGCGGGGGTCGGGAACACCGGGGAGCTGTTTTTT.